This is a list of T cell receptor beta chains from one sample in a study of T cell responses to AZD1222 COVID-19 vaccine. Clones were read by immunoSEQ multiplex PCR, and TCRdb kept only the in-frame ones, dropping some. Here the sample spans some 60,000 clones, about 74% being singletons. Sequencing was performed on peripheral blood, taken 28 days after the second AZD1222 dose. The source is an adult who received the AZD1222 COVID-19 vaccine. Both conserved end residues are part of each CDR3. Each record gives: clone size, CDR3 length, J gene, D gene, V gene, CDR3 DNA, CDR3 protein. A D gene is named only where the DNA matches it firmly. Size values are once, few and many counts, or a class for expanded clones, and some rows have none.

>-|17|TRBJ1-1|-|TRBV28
TGTGCCAGCAGTCCCTTGGGAGGGGACCCCTCGGGGACTGAAGCTTTCTTT
CASSPLGGDPSGTEAFF
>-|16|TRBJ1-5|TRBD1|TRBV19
TGTGCCAGTAGCCGCTCGACAGGGGGCGGCAATCAGCCCCAGCATTTT
CASSRSTGGGNQPQHF
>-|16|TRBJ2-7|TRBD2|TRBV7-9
TGTGCCAGCAGCTCCGCGCTAGCGGGGGGACCCGACGAGCAGTACTTC
CASSSALAGGPDEQYF
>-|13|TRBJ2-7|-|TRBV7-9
TGTGCCAGCAGCTTTACAGGGATCTACGAGCAGTACTTC
CASSFTGIYEQYF
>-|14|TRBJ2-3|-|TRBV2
TGTGCCAGCAAGGATGACAGGTCAGCAGATACGCAGTATTTT
CASKDDRSADTQYF
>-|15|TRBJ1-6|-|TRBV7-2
TGTGCCAGCAGCCCACAGTGGGGGGGCGGCTCACCCCTCCACTTT
CASSPQWGGGSPLHF
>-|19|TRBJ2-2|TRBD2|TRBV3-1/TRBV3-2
TGTGCCAGCAGCCTCAGAGGGACCCCAGCGGGGGGCAAAAGGGGGGAGCTGTTTTTT
CASSLRGTPAGGKRGELFF
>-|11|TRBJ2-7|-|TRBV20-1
TGCAGTGCTTTGATCGGGTACGAGCAGTACTTC
CSALIGYEQYF
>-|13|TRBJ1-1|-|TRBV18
TGTGCCAGCTCAGGGGGACTTAACACTGAAGCTTTCTTT
CASSGGLNTEAFF
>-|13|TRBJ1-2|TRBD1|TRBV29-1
TGCAGCGTCCGGGACAGGGGGCACTATGGCTACACCTTC
CSVRDRGHYGYTF
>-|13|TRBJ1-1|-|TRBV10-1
TGCGCCAGCAGTGAGTCGTGGGACGGAGAAGCTTTCTTT
CASSESWDGEAFF
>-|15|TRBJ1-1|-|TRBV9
TGTGCCAGCAGCGTAGTTGGGGGTACGAACACTGAAGCTTTCTTT
CASSVVGGTNTEAFF
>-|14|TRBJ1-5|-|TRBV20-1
TGCAGTGCTAGTCCACTACACGGAGATCAGCCCCAGCATTTT
CSASPLHGDQPQHF
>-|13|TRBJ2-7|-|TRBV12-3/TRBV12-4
TGTGCCAGCAGTTCGGCGGTCCCCTACGAGCAGTACTTC
CASSSAVPYEQYF
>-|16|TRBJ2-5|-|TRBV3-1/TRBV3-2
TGTGCCAGCAGCCCTCCCGTGGGGCTGTACCAAGAGACCCAGTACTTC
CASSPPVGLYQETQYF
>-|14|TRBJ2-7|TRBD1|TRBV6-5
TGTGCCAGCACCTTTAGACAGGGAGAGTCCGAGCAGTACTTC
CASTFRQGESEQYF
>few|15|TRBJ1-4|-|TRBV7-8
TGTGCCAGCAGCTTAGGGGGGGCGCTTAATGAAAAACTGTTTTTT
CASSLGGALNEKLFF
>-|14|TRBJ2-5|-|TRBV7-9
TGTGCCAGCAGTTCAATGAAGGATCAAGAGACCCAGTACTTC
CASSSMKDQETQYF
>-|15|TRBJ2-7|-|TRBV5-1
TGCGCCAGCAGCTTGGCTCCTGCGGGGCAGTACGAGCAGTACTTC
CASSLAPAGQYEQYF
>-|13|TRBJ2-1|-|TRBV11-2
TGTGCCAGCAGTCTTGGGTTGGTCAATGAGCAGTTCTTC
CASSLGLVNEQFF
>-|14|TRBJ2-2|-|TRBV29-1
TGCAGCGCCAGGGACAACCCCCAGTCCGGGGAGCTGTTTTTT
CSARDNPQSGELFF
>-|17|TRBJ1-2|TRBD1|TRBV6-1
TGTGCCAGCAGTGAAGTTATAGGGACAGCGATACCCTATGGCTACACCTTC
CASSEVIGTAIPYGYTF
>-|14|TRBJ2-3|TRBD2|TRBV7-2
TGTGCCAGCAGTTACGGACTAGCGGCAGATACGCAGTATTTT
CASSYGLAADTQYF
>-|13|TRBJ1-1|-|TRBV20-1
TGCAGTGCTAGTGTGCTCGAACAGGGTGAAGCTTTCTTT
CSASVLEQGEAFF
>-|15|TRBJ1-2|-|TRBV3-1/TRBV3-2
TGTGCCAGCAGCCAAGATGGGGCAGCTGGCTATGGCTACACCTTC
CASSQDGAAGYGYTF
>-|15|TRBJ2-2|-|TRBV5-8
TGTGCCAGCAGCTCGGGCAGGTTCCAGACCGGGGAGCTGTTTTTT
CASSSGRFQTGELFF
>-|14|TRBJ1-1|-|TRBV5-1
TGCGCCAGCAGCTTGGGGCAACTAGGCAGTGAAGCTTTCTTT
CASSLGQLGSEAFF
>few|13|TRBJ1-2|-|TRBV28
TGTGCCAGTCACGGGCCCCGTATAGGAGGCTACACCTTC
CASHGPRIGGYTF
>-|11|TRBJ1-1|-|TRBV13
TGTGCCAGCAGCTTAGCCACTGAAGCTTTCTTT
CASSLATEAFF
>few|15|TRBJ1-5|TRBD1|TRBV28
TGTGCCAGCAGGCTACGGGACAGGAGAAATCAGCCCCAGCATTTT
CASRLRDRRNQPQHF
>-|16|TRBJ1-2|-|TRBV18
TGTGCCAGCTCACCTCTTTTGGGGACAACTAACTATGGCTACACCTTC
CASSPLLGTTNYGYTF
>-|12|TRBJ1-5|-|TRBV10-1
TGCGCCAGCAGTGAGGGGACTGGACCCCAGCATTTT
CASSEGTGPQHF
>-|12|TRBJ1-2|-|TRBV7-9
TGTGCCAGCAGCTTAGGCGAGTATGGCTACACCTTC
CASSLGEYGYTF
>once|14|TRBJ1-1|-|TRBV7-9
TGTGCCAGCAGCGCGCGAGGCGTGAACACTGAAGCTTTCTTT
CASSARGVNTEAFF
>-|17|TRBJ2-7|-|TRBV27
TGTGCCAGCAGTTTATTTAGCCCGCCGGCAGGAGGCCACGAGCAGTACTTC
CASSLFSPPAGGHEQYF
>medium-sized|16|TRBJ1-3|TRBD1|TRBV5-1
TGCGCCAGCAGCTTGGCCACAGGGGGCTCCGGAAACACCATATATTTT
CASSLATGGSGNTIYF
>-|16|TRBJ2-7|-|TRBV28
TGTGCCAGCAGTTTAATGGTCGGGGATCTAGGTTACGAGCAGTACTTC
CASSLMVGDLGYEQYF
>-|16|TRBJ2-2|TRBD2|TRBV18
TGTGCCAGCTCACCGGCCCAGCGGGGAGGCACCGGGGAGCTGTTTTTT
CASSPAQRGGTGELFF
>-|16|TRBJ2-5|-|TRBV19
TGTGCCAGTAGCGACCTCGCCTGGGGGTACCAAGAGACCCAGTACTTC
CASSDLAWGYQETQYF
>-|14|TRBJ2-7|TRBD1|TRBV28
TGTGCCAGCAGGGGGGGGACAGGGACCTACGAGCAGTACTTC
CASRGGTGTYEQYF
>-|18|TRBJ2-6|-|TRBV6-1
TGTGCCAGCAGTGAAGAGCACTGCATCGACAAGTCGGGCCAACGTCCTGATTTC
CASSEEHCIDKSGQRPDF
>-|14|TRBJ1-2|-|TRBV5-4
TGTGCCGACCGGGCCCTCTCCCCCCACTATGGCTACACCTTC
CADRALSPHYGYTF
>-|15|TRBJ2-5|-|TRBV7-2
TGTGCCAGCAGTTCTAATCCGGGGGGCGTGGAGACCCAGTACTTC
CASSSNPGGVETQYF
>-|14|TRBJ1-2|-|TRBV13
TGTGCCAGCAGCACCCCAAAACTGGACTATGGCTACACCTTC
CASSTPKLDYGYTF
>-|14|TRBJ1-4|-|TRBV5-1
TGCGCCAGCAGCATACAGGGAACTAATGAAAAACTGTTTTTT
CASSIQGTNEKLFF
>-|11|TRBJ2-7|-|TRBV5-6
TGTGCCAGCAGCGCCAGCAAGGGGGAGTACTTC
CASSASKGEYF
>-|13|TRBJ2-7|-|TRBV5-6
TGTGCCAGTATGTTAGTGGGGTCCTACGAGCAGTACTTC
CASMLVGSYEQYF
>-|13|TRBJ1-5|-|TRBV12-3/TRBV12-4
TGTGCCAGCAGCTTGGGGGCGGGTCAGCCCCAGCATTTT
CASSLGAGQPQHF
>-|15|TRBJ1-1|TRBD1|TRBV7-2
TGTGCCAGCAGCCCCTCTCCCGGGACAGGGAGTGAAGCTTTCTTT
CASSPSPGTGSEAFF
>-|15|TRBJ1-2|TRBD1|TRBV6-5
TGTGCCAGCAGTTACTCGCTAAACAGGGGCTATGGCTACACCTTC
CASSYSLNRGYGYTF
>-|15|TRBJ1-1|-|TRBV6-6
TGTGCCAGCAGTACAATCCGGGGGGGGAACACTGAAGCTTTCTTT
CASSTIRGGNTEAFF
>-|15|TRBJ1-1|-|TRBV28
TGTGCCAGCAGTTTAAAGCCCTCCCGGAACACTGAAGCTTTCTTT
CASSLKPSRNTEAFF
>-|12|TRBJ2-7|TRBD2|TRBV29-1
TGCAGCGGCTCTAGCGGGAAGTACGAGCAGTACTTC
CSGSSGKYEQYF
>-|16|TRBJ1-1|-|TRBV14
TGTGCCAGCAGTTCATACCAGACACGCGGGAGCACTGAAGCTTTCTTT
CASSSYQTRGSTEAFF
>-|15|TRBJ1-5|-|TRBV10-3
TGTGCCATCAGCGCTAATACAGGGAGCAATCAGCCCCAGCATTTT
CAISANTGSNQPQHF